What follows are 23 T cell receptor beta chains derived from one specimen sequenced in a study of shared clonotypes between healthy human individuals. Method: immunoSEQ multiplex PCR; TCRdb's copy keeps in-frame clones and lacks some. The sample carries 2 million to 2.5 million clones, 85% to 95% recorded once. The specimen sequenced was naive CD4+ T cells from PBMCs. The subset here: CD45RA+ positively selected. These receptors were collected from a man aged 18-30 years in good health. Some clones in this sample may be carry-over from other donors' samples.

As DNA, the CDR3 is TGTGCCAGCAATCGGGGGGCGTTAGGAGCCGGGGAGCTGTTTTTT. Translation: CASNRGALGAGELFF. The rearrangement uses TRBV28 and TRBJ2-2, with D perhaps TRBD2 (7 bases). CDR3 size: 15 residues. Germline V gene lookup returns CDR1 MDHEN and CDR2 SYDVKM. Trimming took 7 bases from V and 6 from J, leaving 18 bases between them.

V is TRBV10-2 and J is TRBJ2-2; 11 nucleotides match TRBD2. The CDR3 loop spans 18 amino acids. Losses at the gene ends were 0 bases for V and 2 bases for J; bases not matched to a gene: 5. Germline V gene sequence: CDR1 WSHSY, CDR2 SAAADI. The CDR3 reads CASSESVLAGDNTGELFF. CDR3 sequence (DNA): TGCGCCAGCAGTGAGTCTGTACTAGCGGGAGACAACACCGGGGAGCTGTTTTTT.

This clone appeared a single time. The chain couples TRBV9 to TRBJ2-5, with 8 bases fitting TRBD1. This CDR3 has 14 amino acids. Germline V CDR1 and CDR2: SGDLS, YYNGEE. Losses at the gene ends were 4 bases for V and 4 bases for J; bases not matched to a gene: 6. Here the CDR3 reads CASSSRGRGETQYF. As DNA, the CDR3 is TGTGCCAGCAGCAGCAGGGGGCGGGGAGAGACCCAGTACTTC. The full variable domain, rest sourced from reference TRBV9 and TRBJ2-5, is DSGVTQTPKHLITATGQRVTLRCSPRSGDLSVYWYQQSLDQGLQFLIQYYNGEERAKGNILERFSAQQFPDLHSELNLSSLELGDSALYFCASSSRGRGETQYFGPGTRLLVL.

The chain couples TRBV15 to TRBJ1-2, with D unresolved. V was pared by 0 bases and J by 2 bases, with 10 bases between. Germline values: CDR1 LNHNV, CDR2 YYDKDF (reference sequence). CDR3 length equals 15 residues. The CDR3 nucleotides are TGTGCCACCAGCAGAGATCTCAGACCCAACTATGGCTACACCTTC. This sequence encodes CATSRDLRPNYGYTF.

This chain uses TRBV18 with TRBJ2-5, with D perhaps TRBD1 (6 bases). Trimming removed 4 bases at V and 5 bases at J, with 11 bases between. This CDR3 contains 13 residues. Looked up from germline, CDR1 is KGHSH and CDR2 is LQKENI. In nucleotides, the CDR3 is TGTGCCAGCTCACGCCGAGACAGGGAGACCCAGTACTTC. Translated, it gives CASSRRDRETQYF.

A single count supports this clone. The gene calls are TRBV2 and TRBJ2-1; 8 bases fit TRBD2. The V gene end was trimmed by 4 bases and the J gene end by 6 bases; junction bases not matched to a gene: 2. Germline-derived CDR1 and CDR2 are SNHLY and FYNNEI. The CDR3 extends over 13 amino acids. CDR3 nucleotide sequence: TGTGCCAGCAGTGGGACTAGCTTCAATGAGCAGTTCTTC. Translation gives CASSGTSFNEQFF.

The genes are TRBV4-2 and TRBJ2-5, with D possibly called TRBD1 or TRBD2 (6 bases each). The V gene's germline CDR1 is LGHNA and CDR2 YNFKEQ. Trimming removed 1 base from V and 5 bases from J, with 17 bases in between. This CDR3 region has 16 residues. CDR3 sequence reads: CASSQGSRGGVETQYF. The DNA of the CDR3 is TGTGCCAGCAGCCAAGGATCCAGGGGAGGTGTGGAGACCCAGTACTTC.

The V gene is TRBV20-1, the J gene TRBJ1-2; TRBD1 might be the D (6 bases). The V end was cut by 6 bases, the J end by 8 bases, with 13 bases between. Germline CDR1 and CDR2: DFQATT and SNEGSKA (reference sequence). This CDR3 is built from 11 residues. The CDR3 region is CSASGQPGYTF. The CDR3 nucleotides read TGCAGTGCCTCCGGACAGCCCGGCTACACCTTC.

The CDR3 DNA is TGTGCCAGTAGTAGCCCAGACAGATATCAGCCCCAGCATTTT. This encodes CASSSPDRYQPQHF. V and J are TRBV19 and TRBJ1-5, with D possibly TRBD1 on 5 matching bases. The ends were cut back, 4 bases at V and 5 bases at J, with 12 bases in the middle. Looked up from germline, CDR1 is LNHDA and CDR2 is SQIVND (reference sequence). CDR3 size: 14 residues.

The rearrangement links TRBV19 to TRBJ2-5, with TRBD2 matching over 7 bases. CDR3 size: 14 residues. V lost 7 bases, J lost 1 base, and 6 bases stayed unmatched. CDR1 is LNHDA and CDR2 is SQIVND in the germline V gene (reference sequence). This CDR3 is CASTPTGGQETQYF. The CDR3 bases are TGTGCCAGTACCCCGACGGGGGGCCAAGAGACCCAGTACTTC.

Turning to this clone: This CDR3 is also generated by other DNA sequences in the sample. The rearrangement uses TRBV7-3 and TRBJ2-1, with D possibly being TRBD2 (5 bases). Trimming took 0 bases from V and 0 from J, leaving 6 bases between them. This CDR3 has 15 amino acids. Germline V CDR1 and CDR2: SGHTA, FQGTGA. CDR3 sequence (DNA): TGTGCCAGCAGCTTAACGGGGAGCTCCTACAATGAGCAGTTCTTC. This encodes CASSLTGSSYNEQFF. Using reference TRBV7-3 and TRBJ2-1 for the parts outside the CDR3, the full variable domain is GAGVSQTPSNKVTEKGKYVELRCDPISGHTALYWYRQSLGQGPEFLIYFQGTGAADDSGLPNDRFFAVRPEGSVSTLKIQRTERGDSAVYLCASSLTGSSYNEQFFGPGTRLTVL.

The chain combines TRBV28 with TRBJ2-1; D gene unclear. This CDR3 has 12 amino acids. Germline V gene data show CDR1 as MDHEN and CDR2 as SYDVKM. V was clipped by 2 bases and J by 8 bases, with 7 bases between them. CDR3 in amino acids: CASSLHSYEQFF. The CDR3 DNA follows: TGTGCCAGCAGTTTACACAGCTATGAGCAGTTCTTC.

The chain is built from TRBV5-6 and TRBJ2-7, with D unclear. The CDR3 contains 15 residues. Trimming removed 4 bases from V and 3 bases from J, with 17 bases in between. Germline assignment: CDR1 SGHDT and CDR2 YYEEEE. CDR3: CASSNYPGRLYEQYF. CDR3 coding DNA: TGTGCCAGCAGCAACTATCCGGGCCGCCTCTACGAGCAGTACTTC.

The chain joins TRBV29-1 to TRBJ1-1; D ambiguous. This CDR3 region has 13 residues. Germline lookup yields CDR1 SQVTM and CDR2 ANQGSEA. The DNA for the CDR3 is TGCACCACCGGCTGGGAGACGAACACTGAAGCTTTCTTT. The encoded protein is CTTGWETNTEAFF.

The rearrangement links TRBV11-1 to TRBJ2-1; possibly TRBD1 or TRBD2 for D (5 bases each). Between the trimmed V and J ends, which lost 3 bases and 6 bases, there was a span of 15 bases. Germline CDR1 SGHAT, CDR2 FQDESV (reference sequence). The length of the CDR3 is 15 residues. The CDR3, as DNA: TGTGCCAGCAGCTTTGTAACAGGAGGATCCAATGAGCAGTTCTTC. Its translation: CASSFVTGGSNEQFF.

The chain uses TRBV7-9 and TRBJ1-5; D might be TRBD1 (5 bases). The length of the CDR3 is 12 residues. Germline lookup yields CDR1 SEHNR and CDR2 FQNEAQ (reference sequence). The V end was cut by 8 bases, the J end by 4 bases, with 9 bases between. The CDR3 loop is CASGSGNQPQHF. CDR3 nucleotides: TGTGCCAGCGGCTCAGGGAATCAGCCCCAGCATTTT.

The chain employs TRBV6-1 and TRBJ1-2, with no clear D. CDR1 is MNHNS, CDR2 SASEGT, per germline. V was cut by 6 bases and J by 2 bases, with 7 bases left in between. The CDR3 sequence is 12 residues long. Written as DNA, the CDR3 is TGTGCCAGCAGCTGGGTCAACTATGGCTACACCTTC. It yields the protein CASSWVNYGYTF.

The rearrangement joins TRBV2 to TRBJ1-2; tentative D call: TRBD1 (5 bases). Looked up from germline, CDR1 is SNHLY and CDR2 is FYNNEI. CDR3 length: 13 residues. Deletions cut 4 bases from V and 7 bases from J, with 13 bases between. The CDR3 nucleotides read TGTGCCAGCAGTGCCAGGGCCCCGCCTGGCTACACCTTC. Translating it yields CASSARAPPGYTF.

The rearrangement uses TRBV5-8 and TRBJ2-3; a possible D gene is TRBD2 (6 bases). This CDR3 spans 16 amino acids. Per the germline V gene, CDR1 is SGHTS and CDR2 is YDEGEE. Trimming took 3 bases from V and 3 from J, leaving 17 bases between them. In DNA form, the CDR3 reads TGTGCCAGCAGCTCGGCACGGTTCGCGGGGACAGATACGCAGTATTTT. Translation: CASSSARFAGTDTQYF.

The rearrangement links TRBV14 to TRBJ2-1, with D hard to call. CDR3 size: 13 residues. V was pared by 4 bases and J by 6 bases, with 10 bases between. The germline gives CDR1 SGHDN, CDR2 FVKESK. The CDR3 sequence is CASSPLDSNEQFF. CDR3 coding DNA: TGTGCCAGCAGCCCCCTTGACTCCAATGAGCAGTTCTTC.

This clone was recorded only once. The same CDR3 also results from other DNA sequences found in this sample. The rearrangement links TRBV7-9 to TRBJ1-3; D is undetermined. Per the germline V gene, CDR1 is SEHNR and CDR2 is FQNEAQ (reference sequence). Trimming pared 1 base from V and 0 bases from J, leaving 7 bases between. The CDR3 loop spans 15 amino acids. The CDR3 DNA reads TGTGCCAGCAGCTTAGGAGGGAGCTCTGGAAACACCATATATTTT. This sequence encodes CASSLGGSSGNTIYF.

The CDR3 loop reads CAGGWDSYNEQFF. In DNA form, the CDR3 reads TGTGCCGGCGGGTGGGACTCCTACAATGAGCAGTTCTTC. The V and J genes are TRBV2 and TRBJ2-1; D perhaps matches TRBD2 (5 bases). From germline, CDR1 is SNHLY and CDR2 FYNNEI. This CDR3 contains 13 residues. The germline V and J ends were trimmed by 11 bases and 0 bases, with 11 bases remaining between them.

The rearrangement joins TRBV4-2 to TRBJ2-5, with 15 positions matching TRBD2. Per the germline V gene, CDR1 is LGHNA and CDR2 is YNFKEQ. Losses at the gene ends were 0 bases for V and 5 bases for J; bases not matched to a gene: 4. This CDR3 has 17 residues. The CDR3, as DNA: TGTGCCAGCAGCCAAGAAGGACTAGCGGGAGGGAGGGAGACCCAGTACTTC. Residues: CASSQEGLAGGRETQYF.